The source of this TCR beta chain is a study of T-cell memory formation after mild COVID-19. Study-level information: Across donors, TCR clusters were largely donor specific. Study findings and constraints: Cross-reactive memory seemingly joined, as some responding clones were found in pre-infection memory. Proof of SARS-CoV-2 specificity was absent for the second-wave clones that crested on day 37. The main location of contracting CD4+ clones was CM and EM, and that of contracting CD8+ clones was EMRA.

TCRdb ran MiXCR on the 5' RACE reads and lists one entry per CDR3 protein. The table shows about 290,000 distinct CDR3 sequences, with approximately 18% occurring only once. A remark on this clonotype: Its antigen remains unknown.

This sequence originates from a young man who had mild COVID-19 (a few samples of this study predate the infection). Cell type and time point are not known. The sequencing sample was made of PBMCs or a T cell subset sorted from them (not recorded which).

CDR3 in DNA: TGTGCCAGCAGTTACTCGAGCGGGCTCTACCAGTACTTC. It specifies CASSYSSGLYQYF. The chain employs TRBV6-5 and TRBJ2-7, with D possibly being TRBD2 (6 bases). From germline, CDR1 is MNHEY and CDR2 SVGAGI. V was clipped by 0 bases and J by 10 bases, with 13 bases between them. CDR3 length equals 13 residues.